These T cell receptor beta chains were read from a single sample in a study of human T cells and chemical hapten exposure. TCRdb reprocessed the RACE reads with MiXCR, giving one entry per CDR3 protein. The sample shows approximately 80,000 distinct CDR3 sequences, under 9% of them seen only once. Sequenced here: whole blood, sampled in connection with sensitization to the hapten diphenylcyclopropenone (DPC). The source is a woman aged 30 to 39 with alopecia areata. Some clones in this sample may be carry-over from other donors' samples. Each CDR3 is given with its conserved first and last residue. A D gene is named only where the DNA matches it firmly. The size of a clone is reported for some rows only, either as once, few or many, or as a class for expanded clones.

>NA|17|TRBJ2-6|few|TRBV27
TGTGCCAGCAGACCCTGGGGATCGAGCTCTGGGGCCAACGTCCTGACTTTC
CASRPWGSSSGANVLTF
>TRBD1|16|TRBJ2-3|many|TRBV18
TGTGCCAGCTCACCCTCTCGACAGGGGGGCTTGGATACGCAGTATTTT
CASSPSRQGGLDTQYF
>TRBD2|17|TRBJ2-5|many|TRBV2
TGTGCCAGCAGTGAAGCGCTGAGCGGGGGGGCCCAGGAGACCCAGTACTTC
CASSEALSGGAQETQYF
>TRBD1|14|TRBJ2-7|many|TRBV6-6
TGTGCCAGCAGTAAGGGCCTGACAGGGGACGAGCAGTACTTC
CASSKGLTGDEQYF
>NA|15|TRBJ2-7|many|TRBV5-1
TGCGCCAGCAGCTTGGCTGGGCAGGGCCTCTACGAGCAGTACTTC
CASSLAGQGLYEQYF
>NA|20|TRBJ2-6|many|TRBV9
TGTGCCAGCAGCGTAGTAGAGATAACAGGGCTTAACTCTGGGGCCAACGTCCTGACTTTC
CASSVVEITGLNSGANVLTF
>TRBD1|17|TRBJ1-1|few|TRBV7-3
TGTGCCAGCAGCTTCTTTCGTGGACAGGGGTCGAACACTGAAGCTTTCTTT
CASSFFRGQGSNTEAFF
>NA|15|TRBJ2-5|many|TRBV27
TGTGCCAGCAGTCCTCCCACGGCGCCACGAGAGACCCAGTACTTC
CASSPPTAPRETQYF
>TRBD1|13|TRBJ1-4|many|TRBV27
TGTGCCACCCGACAGGGGTTTAATGAAAAACTGTTTTTT
CATRQGFNEKLFF
>NA|16|TRBJ2-1|NA|TRBV12-3/TRBV12-4
TGTGCCAGCAGACGTTACAACCTTAAGCGTAACAATGAGCAGTTCTTC
CASRRYNLKRNNEQFF
>NA|14|TRBJ2-2|NA|TRBV19
TGTGCCAGTAGTATCCAAGGGGGATCCGGGGAGCTGTTTTTT
CASSIQGGSGELFF
>TRBD2|19|TRBJ2-5|few|TRBV7-6
TGTGCCAGCAGCTTAGTGGATAGCGGGGGGGCCGGATGGCAAGAGACCCAGTACTTC
CASSLVDSGGAGWQETQYF
>TRBD2|17|TRBJ2-1|few|TRBV3-1
TGTGCCAGCAGCCAAGGATTGGCGGGGGGGCCCTACAATGAGCAGTTCTTC
CASSQGLAGGPYNEQFF
>NA|13|TRBJ1-1|many|TRBV28
TGTGCCAGCAGCCCCTCCCGGTTTACTGAAGCTTTCTTT
CASSPSRFTEAFF
>NA|11|TRBJ1-1|once|TRBV14
TGTGCCAGCAGCCGCGCCGCTGAAGCTTTCTTT
CASSRAAEAFF
>NA|13|TRBJ1-4|NA|TRBV20-1
TGCAGTGCTCGAGACAGCGCTAATGAAAAACTGTTTTTT
CSARDSANEKLFF
>NA|16|TRBJ2-2|many|TRBV3-1
TGTGCCAGCAGCCAAGTGCGTGGGGGTATCACCGGGGAGCTGTTTTTT
CASSQVRGGITGELFF
>NA|13|TRBJ1-1|many|TRBV13
TGTGCCAGCAGCTTGCGCGGGGGCACTGAAGCTTTCTTT
CASSLRGGTEAFF
>NA|15|TRBJ2-5|few|TRBV5-8
TGTGCCAGCAGTTCCTTTCGGGGGTTCCAAGAGACCCAGTACTTC
CASSSFRGFQETQYF
>TRBD2|17|TRBJ2-1|few|TRBV7-9
TGTGCCAGCAGCCCACGCGGCCAGGCGGGGGGGTACAATGAGCAGTTCTTC
CASSPRGQAGGYNEQFF
>TRBD2|14|TRBJ2-3|many|TRBV29-1
TGCAGCGCCCTTAGCGGGGGAGCGACAGATACGCAGTATTTT
CSALSGGATDTQYF
>NA|15|TRBJ2-4|many|TRBV6-2/TRBV6-3
TGTGCCAGCAGTTACATCGACAGCAAGAAAAACATTCAGTACTTC
CASSYIDSKKNIQYF
>TRBD2|18|TRBJ2-4|many|TRBV5-4
TGTGCCAGCAGCCCGGGACTAGCGGGGGGGCTTTCCAAAAACATTCAGTACTTC
CASSPGLAGGLSKNIQYF
>NA|14|TRBJ1-2|few|TRBV19
TGTGCCAGTAGTATGGGGTCAGGGTCCTATGGCTACACCTTC
CASSMGSGSYGYTF
>NA|19|TRBJ1-3|NA|TRBV6-1
TGTGCCAGCAGTGAATTGGTGATGGGAAGCTGTACCTCTGGAAACACCATATATTTT
CASSELVMGSCTSGNTIYF
>NA|15|TRBJ1-3|NA|TRBV12-3/TRBV12-4
TGTGCCAGCAGTTTGTACGGGAACTCTGGAAACACCATATATTTT
CASSLYGNSGNTIYF
>TRBD1|15|TRBJ1-1|few|TRBV5-1
TGCGCCAGCAGCTTCGAACAGGGGAGGTTAACTGAAGCTTTCTTT
CASSFEQGRLTEAFF
>NA|15|TRBJ2-3|many|TRBV25-1
TGTGCCAGCAGTGAACAGCTAGTAGGGACAGATACGCAGTATTTT
CASSEQLVGTDTQYF
>TRBD1|14|TRBJ2-3|many|TRBV10-3
TGTGCCATCAGAAGGACAGGGGTAACAGATACGCAGTATTTT
CAIRRTGVTDTQYF
>TRBD1|14|TRBJ1-2|few|TRBV24-1
TGTGCCACCGCGGGACAGGGGCCGTTGTATGGCTACACCTTC
CATAGQGPLYGYTF
>TRBD1|15|TRBJ1-5|many|TRBV3-1
TGTGCCAGCAGCCAAGGGGGACAGGGTTACCAGCCCCAGCATTTT
CASSQGGQGYQPQHF
>NA|16|TRBJ2-7|many|TRBV6-6
TGTGCCAGCAGTTACTCGGGGGGCGGGGGTGCCTACGAGCAGTACTTC
CASSYSGGGGAYEQYF
>NA|15|TRBJ1-2|many|TRBV21-1
TGTGCCAGCAGCAAAGCAGAGGGGTCTAACTATGGCTACACCTTC
CASSKAEGSNYGYTF
>NA|15|TRBJ1-1|few|TRBV6-5
TGTGCCAGCAGTTACAGCAGGGGCGGCGACACTGAAGCTTTCTTT
CASSYSRGGDTEAFF
>NA|19|TRBJ1-6|few|TRBV14
TGTGCCAGCAGCCGAAAGGCCGGACAGACGATTAGTTCGGATTCACCCCTCCACTTT
CASSRKAGQTISSDSPLHF
>NA|14|TRBJ1-5|NA|TRBV10-3
TGTGCCATCAGTGATCAGTCAGGGGCTCAGCCCCAGCATTTT
CAISDQSGAQPQHF
>NA|16|TRBJ1-1|NA|TRBV18
TGTGCCAGCTCACCAAGCGGGGGCACGGGTAACACTGAAGCTTTCTTT
CASSPSGGTGNTEAFF
>TRBD2|15|TRBJ2-5|many|TRBV5-1
TGCGCCAGCAGCTTGGCCCTAAGCGGGGGTGAGACCCAGTACTTC
CASSLALSGGETQYF
>NA|12|TRBJ1-1|few|TRBV29-1
TGCAGCGTTGAACCGGGGTCGTTGGAAGCTTTCTTT
CSVEPGSLEAFF
>NA|15|TRBJ2-3|few|TRBV11-2
TGTGCCAGCAGCCCACGTTGGTTCAGCACAGATACGCAGTATTTT
CASSPRWFSTDTQYF
>NA|11|TRBJ2-7|many|TRBV5-8
TGTGCCAGCAGCCCGCAGGAGGAGCAGTACTTC
CASSPQEEQYF
>NA|14|TRBJ1-2|NA|TRBV5-1
TGCGCCAGCAGCCTACAGGGAGCTAACTATGGCTACACCTTC
CASSLQGANYGYTF
>TRBD1|15|TRBJ1-2|many|TRBV7-9
TGTGCCAGCAGCTTAGAAGCGGGGACAGGGTCCGGCTACACCTTC
CASSLEAGTGSGYTF
>TRBD2|13|TRBJ2-3|many|TRBV4-1
TGCGCCAGCAGCCATCCTAGCGGAGATACGCAGTATTTT
CASSHPSGDTQYF
>TRBD2|16|TRBJ2-7|many|TRBV29-1
TGCAGCGTTGAAGTCAGAAACGGGACTAGAGGTTACGAGCAGTACTTC
CSVEVRNGTRGYEQYF
>NA|13|TRBJ1-2|many|TRBV29-1
TGCAGCGTTGAATCGGCGGTGCTACATGGCTACACCTTC
CSVESAVLHGYTF
>NA|14|TRBJ1-1|few|TRBV20-1
TGCAGTGCTAGACCCGGTGTCTGGAACACTGAAGCTTTCTTT
CSARPGVWNTEAFF
>NA|14|TRBJ1-2|few|TRBV20-1
TGCAGTGCTAAGAAAATAACCTCTAACTATGGCTACACCTTC
CSAKKITSNYGYTF
>TRBD2|15|TRBJ2-7|many|TRBV5-6
TGTGCCAGCAGCTTGCTAGCGGTGCCCCCCTACGAGCAGTACTTC
CASSLLAVPPYEQYF
>NA|12|TRBJ2-1|few|TRBV4-2
TGTGCCAGCAGCCCAGGGGGGGGGTGGGAGTTCTTC
CASSPGGGWEFF